These T cell receptor beta chains were read from a single sample in a study of blood T cell repertoires in COVID-19. Libraries were prepared by immunoSEQ multiplex PCR; TCRdb keeps only in-frame clonotypes and omits some of them. The sample includes around 20,000 clones, about 88% of them seen just once. Sequencing was done on a sample of peripheral blood. These TCRs come from a human donor with active COVID-19. The donor label of this sample is uncertain. The CDR3 runs from the conserved cysteine through the conserved F or W. Fields, in order: J gene, clone size, V gene, D gene, CDR3 protein, CDR3 DNA. D genes are given only for firm matches. Size is omitted from some rows. Given values are once, few, many or a class for expanded clones.

TRBJ1-5 | NA | TRBV6-5 | NA | CASSRVGQPQHF | TGTGCCAGCAGCAGGGTCGGTCAGCCCCAGCATTTT
TRBJ1-1 | few | TRBV7-3 | NA | CASRYPYRGTEAFF | TGTGCCAGCAGGTACCCCTATCGTGGCACTGAAGCTTTCTTT
TRBJ1-2 | NA | TRBV10-3 | TRBD1 | CAISGRGQGNGYTF | TGTGCCATCAGTGGCCGGGGACAGGGGAATGGCTACACCTTC
TRBJ2-3 | NA | TRBV5-1 | NA | CASSGPSTDTQYF | TGCGCCAGCAGTGGCCCAAGCACAGATACGCAGTATTTT
TRBJ2-7 | NA | TRBV15 | TRBD1 | CATSRPGQVYEQYF | TGTGCCACCAGCAGACCGGGACAGGTCTACGAGCAGTACTTC
TRBJ2-1 | once | TRBV1 | NA | CTSSQDVEGGVGEQFF | TGCACCAGCAGCCAAGATGTGGAAGGGGGAGTGGGTGAGCAGTTCTTC
TRBJ1-4 | NA | TRBV28 | NA | CASSPRGTPGEKLFF | TGTGCCAGCAGTCCCCGGGGGACCCCGGGCGAAAAACTGTTTTTT
TRBJ2-4 | NA | TRBV9 | TRBD2 | CASSVSREGDIQYF | TGTGCCAGCAGCGTATCCAGGGAGGGAGACATTCAGTACTTC
TRBJ2-1 | NA | TRBV2 | TRBD2 | CASSEDLAGGLEQFF | TGTGCCAGCAGTGAAGATCTAGCGGGAGGTCTTGAGCAGTTCTTC
TRBJ1-2 | few | TRBV6-6 | TRBD1 | CASTATGSGYTF | TGTGCCAGCACCGCGACAGGGAGTGGCTACACCTTC
TRBJ2-1 | NA | TRBV9 | TRBD2 | CASSSGLAGDHEQFF | TGTGCCAGCAGCTCGGGACTAGCGGGAGACCATGAGCAGTTCTTC
TRBJ2-7 | NA | TRBV30 | TRBD1 | CAWSRTGPIEQYF | TGTGCCTGGAGCAGGACAGGCCCGATAGAGCAGTACTTC
TRBJ2-1 | once | TRBV6-5 | NA | CASRPGVQEEQFF | TGTGCCAGCAGACCAGGGGTTCAGGAGGAGCAGTTCTTC
TRBJ2-7 | NA | TRBV5-1 | TRBD1 | CASSPGQGEQYF | TGCGCCAGCAGCCCCGGACAGGGCGAGCAGTACTTC
TRBJ2-6 | NA | TRBV15 | NA | CATSRGHSGANVLTF | TGTGCCACCAGCAGGGGGCACTCTGGGGCCAACGTCCTGACTTTC
TRBJ2-3 | NA | TRBV19 | NA | CASSIGLQDTQYF | TGTGCCAGTAGTATAGGTTTGCAGGATACGCAGTATTTT
TRBJ2-5 | NA | TRBV11-3 | NA | CASSLGRVGETQYF | TGTGCCAGCAGCTTAGGCAGGGTCGGAGAGACCCAGTACTTC
TRBJ2-2 | NA | TRBV11-3 | TRBD2 | CASSAGLAGAPGELFF | TGTGCCAGCAGCGCCGGACTAGCGGGAGCTCCCGGGGAGCTGTTTTTT
TRBJ2-1 | NA | TRBV28 | NA | CASSLIFQGQPNTHPHNEQFF | TGTGCCAGCAGTTTAATCTTCCAGGGACAACCAAACACACACCCCCACAATGAGCAGTTCTTC
TRBJ1-2 | NA | TRBV7-3 | TRBD1 | CASSLTGQGDYGYTF | TGTGCCAGCAGCTTGACGGGACAGGGTGACTATGGCTACACCTTC
TRBJ1-4 | NA | TRBV21-1 | NA | CASSSRGIATNEKLFF | TGTGCCAGCAGCAGCAGGGGAATTGCAACTAATGAAAAACTGTTTTTT
TRBJ1-2 | NA | TRBV9 | NA | CASSVGAGMNYGYTF | TGTGCCAGCAGCGTGGGGGCAGGGATGAACTATGGCTACACCTTC
TRBJ1-2 | NA | TRBV27 | NA | CASSLSAGEGYTF | TGTGCCAGCAGTTTAAGCGCAGGGGAAGGCTACACCTTC
TRBJ2-1 | NA | TRBV5-6 | NA | CASTLPEGYEQFF | TGTGCCAGCACCTTACCGGAGGGGTACGAGCAGTTCTTC
TRBJ2-6 | NA | TRBV18 | TRBD1 | CASSTTGDGANVLTF | TGTGCCAGCTCGACGACAGGGGACGGGGCCAACGTCCTGACTTTC
TRBJ1-6 | once | TRBV27 | NA | CASSPTWTALYNSPLHF | TGTGCCAGCAGCCCCACTTGGACAGCTCTTTATAATTCACCCCTCCACTTT
TRBJ2-3 | NA | TRBV5-4 | TRBD2 | CASSLYFAGEGDTQYF | TGTGCCAGCAGCTTGTATTTTGCGGGGGAGGGAGATACGCAGTATTTT
TRBJ2-2 | once | TRBV10-3 | TRBD2 | CAITDQLAGGRGGELFF | TGTGCCATCACCGATCAACTAGCGGGGGGGCGAGGCGGGGAGCTGTTTTTT
TRBJ2-1 | NA | TRBV12-5 | TRBD1 | CASGVQGWNEQFF | TGTGCTAGTGGCGTACAGGGGTGGAATGAGCAGTTCTTC
TRBJ2-7 | NA | TRBV5-6 | TRBD2 | CASSPLAAYEQYF | TGTGCCAGCAGCCCCCTAGCGGCCTACGAGCAGTACTTC
TRBJ2-1 | NA | TRBV9 | TRBD1 | CASSVVPQGANNEQFF | TGTGCCAGCAGCGTAGTGCCACAGGGGGCCAACAATGAGCAGTTCTTC
TRBJ2-7 | NA | TRBV6-5 | TRBD1 | CASINRGRSYEQYF | TGTGCCAGCATTAACAGGGGGAGATCCTACGAGCAGTACTTC
TRBJ2-1 | NA | TRBV7-9 | NA | CASSLAGAYNEQFF | TGTGCCAGCAGCTTAGCGGGAGCCTACAATGAGCAGTTCTTC
TRBJ2-7 | NA | TRBV20-1 | NA | CSASNRDPYEQYF | TGCAGTGCTAGTAACAGGGACCCCTACGAGCAGTACTTC
TRBJ2-3 | NA | TRBV2 | TRBD1 | CASSEQGADTQYF | TGTGCCAGCAGTGAACAGGGGGCAGATACGCAGTATTTT
TRBJ1-2 | NA | TRBV5-6 | NA | CASSLNRVPTGGYTF | TGTGCCAGCAGCTTGAACAGGGTACCGACGGGAGGCTACACCTTC
TRBJ2-1 | NA | TRBV11-2 | TRBD2 | CASSSSGTIRTEQFF | TGTGCCAGCAGCTCCTCCGGGACTATCCGCACTGAGCAGTTCTTC
TRBJ1-1 | NA | TRBV30 | NA | CACSRQENTEAFF | TGTGCCTGCAGTCGGCAGGAGAACACTGAAGCTTTCTTT
TRBJ2-2 | NA | TRBV9 | NA | CASSVGLGEAGELFF | TGTGCCAGCAGCGTAGGCCTAGGGGAGGCCGGGGAGCTGTTTTTT
TRBJ1-4 | NA | TRBV7-8 | NA | CASSQKDQGTRFEKLFF | TGTGCCAGCAGCCAGAAAGACCAGGGGACCCGCTTTGAAAAACTGTTTTTT
TRBJ2-7 | NA | TRBV3-1/TRBV3-2 | NA | CASSQQGSSYEQYF | TGTGCCAGCAGCCAACAGGGGTCGAGCTACGAGCAGTACTTC
TRBJ2-3 | NA | TRBV5-6 | TRBD2 | CASSFIGTTSTDTQYF | TGTGCCAGCAGCTTTATAGGGACTACCAGCACAGATACGCAGTATTTT
TRBJ1-5 | NA | TRBV19 | NA | CATKAVGNQPQHF | TGTGCTACGAAGGCGGTGGGTAATCAGCCCCAGCATTTT